This T cell receptor (beta chain) was retrieved from a study of OX40 agonist ivuxolimab in advanced cancers. For the wider study: Ivuxolimab, which targeted the costimulatory receptor OX40 (CD134), was an agonistic, fully human IgG2 monoclonal antibody. Intravenous ivuxolimab was administered to patients every 2 weeks at six dose levels: 0.01, 0.1, 0.3, 1.5, 3 and 10 mg/kg. Of the roughly 52 patients in dose escalation, some 19 had hepatocellular carcinoma, some 15 had melanoma, 9 had renal cell carcinoma and 9 had head and neck cancer. In the dose-escalation cohort, approximately 83% of patients were male, and the mean age was approximately 60 years with a range of about 20 to 79. Patients were allowed to have had prior anti-PD-1, anti-PD-L1 or anti-CTLA-4 therapy, and around 37% of the dose-escalation patients had previously received checkpoint inhibitors. Partial responses were achieved by three dose-escalation patients, of whom one had hepatocellular carcinoma and two had cutaneous melanoma. The purpose of peripheral TCRbeta sequencing was to test whether ivuxolimab changed TCR sequence diversity and led to clonal T-cell expansion. The monotherapy dose-escalation portion (N of about 57 patients) of the phase I ivuxolimab trial is reported in the paper. The paper's findings and limits, for the study overall: Antigen specificity was not determined for the clonally expanded peripheral T cells. After ivuxolimab, more expanded clones were found on average in CD8+ T cells than in CD4+ T cells. At doses of 0.1 to 3.0 mg/kg, clonal expansion of both CD4+ and CD8+ T cells in blood was seen between baseline and week 6. In the 0.1-3.0 mg/kg groups, partial responders had among the lowest normalized peripheral clonal expansion, particularly in CD8+ T cells. Low levels of normalized T-cell clonal expansion were also shown by some nonresponding patients.

The CDR3 sequence holds 13 residues, the cysteine and phenylalanine included. Kept here is only the CDR3 DNA, which spans 39 bases and is read in frame from base 1. Cut back by 6 bases and 3 bases, the V and J ends lie 9 bases apart. Taken from the germline V gene, the CDR1 and CDR2 loops are SGHTA and FQGNSA. For sequencing of the TCRbeta CDR3 region, genomic DNA was extracted from the sorted cells. The immunoSEQ Assay was used for sequencing of TCRbeta CDR3 regions. TCRdb mirrors the immuneACCESS table, restricted to in-frame sequences. Some clones are absent from its copies; in checked studies, under half trace to an unresolved V gene, and the reason for the others is unknown. The sample table shows roughly 36,000 clones, and 65% to 85% are seen once. 20% to 25% of the sample is in the top ten clones. Details on this clone: Its antigen specificity is not known. No much larger clone is present one base from it, and per-base qualities are unavailable.

Patients with a history of autoimmune disease or receiving systemic immunosuppression were excluded from the trial. Peripheral blood for TCR sequencing was drawn from every dose cohort at baseline, at cycle 4 day 1 and at cycle 7 day 1. Samples were obtained from an open-label, multicenter, first-in-human phase I dose-escalation trial of ivuxolimab. Adults with locally advanced or metastatic melanoma, renal cell, hepatocellular, or head and neck squamous cell carcinoma were enrolled in the trial. Before TCR sequencing, CD4+ T cells and CD8+ T cells from peripheral blood were sorted into separate populations.

Recombination connected TRBV7-2 to TRBJ1-5; no D gene call is confident. The input for sequencing was CD4+ or CD8+ T cells sorted from blood, taken in a trial of the OX40 agonist ivuxolimab. The receptor comes from an adult with an advanced solid tumor such as melanoma, head and neck, liver or kidney cancer. The CDR3 region has the sequence CASSKGANQPQHF. The sequenced DNA: TGTGCCAGCAGTAAAGGAGCCAATCAGCCCCAGCATTTT.